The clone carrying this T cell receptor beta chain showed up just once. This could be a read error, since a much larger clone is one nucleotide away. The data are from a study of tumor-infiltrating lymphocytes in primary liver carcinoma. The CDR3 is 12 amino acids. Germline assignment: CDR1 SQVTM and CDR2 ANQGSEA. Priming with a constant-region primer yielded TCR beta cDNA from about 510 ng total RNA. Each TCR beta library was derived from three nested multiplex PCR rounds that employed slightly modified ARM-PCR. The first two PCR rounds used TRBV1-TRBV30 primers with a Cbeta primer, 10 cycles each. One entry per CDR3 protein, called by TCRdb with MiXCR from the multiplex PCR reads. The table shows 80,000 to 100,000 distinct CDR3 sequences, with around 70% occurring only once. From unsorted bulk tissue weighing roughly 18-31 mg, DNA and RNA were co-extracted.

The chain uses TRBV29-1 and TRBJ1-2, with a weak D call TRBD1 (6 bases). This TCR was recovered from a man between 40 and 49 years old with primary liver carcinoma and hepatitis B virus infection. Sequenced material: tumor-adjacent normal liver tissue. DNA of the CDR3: TGCAGCGTTGAAGAGGACAGCTATGTCTACACCTTC. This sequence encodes CSVEEDSYVYTF.